These 27 T cell receptor beta chains were all obtained from the same sample, sequenced in a study of T cell responses to AZD1222 COVID-19 vaccine. The data were produced by immunoSEQ multiplex PCR, yet TCRdb's version contains in-frame clones alone and is incomplete. The sample lists roughly 150,000 clones; about 91% were seen once. Sequencing used peripheral blood, obtained on day 0 of AZD1222 vaccination. These TCRs come from an adult in good health.

The rearrangement uses TRBV30 and TRBJ2-4; 10 bases fit TRBD2. V dropped 7 bases and J dropped 8; count of bases not matched to a gene: 5. From germline, CDR1 is GTSNPN and CDR2 SVGIG (reference sequence). This CDR3 is 12 amino acids long. The CDR3 spells CALAGGDHIQYF. CDR3 coding DNA: TGTGCCTTAGCGGGAGGTGATCACATTCAGTACTTC.

The chain combines TRBV6-5 with TRBJ1-6, with D perhaps TRBD1 (6 bases). Trimming removed 10 bases at V and 6 bases at J, with 16 bases between. Germline CDR1 is MNHEY and CDR2 is SVGAGI. This CDR3 is built from 14 residues. The CDR3 region has the DNA TGTGCCACCGAGGGTGTAGGGGGTAATTCACCCCTCCACTTT. Protein sequence: CATEGVGGNSPLHF.

This chain joins TRBV6-6 and TRBJ1-4, with 7 nucleotides matching TRBD1. Germline loops: CDR1 MNHNY, CDR2 SVGAGI (reference sequence). The J segment lost 4 bases and the V segment lost 1 base, leaving 3 bases of the junction unmatched. The length of the CDR3 is 15 residues. The CDR3 bases are TGTGCCAGCAGTTACTGGACAGGTGTTAATGAAAAACTGTTTTTT. This encodes CASSYWTGVNEKLFF.

The chain joins TRBV5-1 to TRBJ2-2, with TRBD1 matching over 8 bases. Germline V CDR1 and CDR2: SGHRS, YFSETQ. The J segment lost 4 bases and the V segment lost 4 bases, leaving 6 bases of the junction unmatched. The CDR3 length is 15 residues. In DNA, the CDR3 is TGCGCCAGCAGCCTTAGCGGACAGGGCACCGGGGAGCTGTTTTTT. Translating it yields CASSLSGQGTGELFF.

V and J are TRBV6-1 and TRBJ1-2, with D uncertain. Per germline, CDR1 MNHNS and CDR2 SASEGT. CDR3 length: 16 residues. V shed 0 bases and J shed 5 bases, with 16 bases lying between them. The CDR3 bases are TGTGCCAGCAGTGAAGCGCGGCTACCTTACGGGTATGGCTACACCTTC. Residues: CASSEARLPYGYGYTF.

This rearrangement joins TRBV6-6 to TRBJ2-2; 7 nucleotides align to TRBD1. CDR1 MNHNY and CDR2 SVGAGI come from the germline V gene (reference sequence). The CDR3 totals 17 residues. V shed 5 bases and J 1 base; nucleotides not matched to a gene: 10. The CDR3 loop reads CASSPTGTAMNTGELFF. CDR3 in DNA: TGTGCCAGCAGTCCTACCGGGACAGCTATGAACACCGGGGAGCTGTTTTTT.

The V call is TRBV6-5, the J call TRBJ1-5; no definite D call. V was trimmed by 6 bases and J by 3 bases, leaving 6 bases between them. The CDR3 spans 12 residues. From germline, CDR1 is MNHEY and CDR2 SVGAGI. The chain's CDR3 is CASSHDNQPQHF. CDR3 nucleotides: TGTGCCAGCAGCCACGACAATCAGCCCCAGCATTTT.

The rearrangement uses TRBV4-3 and TRBJ2-7; a weak D match, TRBD1 (6 bases). The V gene lost 0 bases and the J gene lost 7 bases, with 13 bases spanning the gap. From germline, CDR1 is LGHNA and CDR2 YSLEER. The CDR3 sequence is 14 residues long. This CDR3 is CASSQEWRQGEQYF. The CDR3 nucleotides are TGCGCCAGCAGCCAAGAATGGCGGCAGGGGGAGCAGTACTTC.

The chain uses TRBV10-3 and TRBJ1-5, with D uncertain. CDR1 and CDR2 from the germline V gene are ENHRY and SYGVKD. Deletions cut 8 bases from V and 2 bases from J, with 13 bases between. The CDR3 loop spans 14 amino acids. The CDR3 loop is CAISVEDGNQPQHF. For the CDR3, the DNA is TGTGCCATCTCTGTCGAAGATGGCAATCAGCCCCAGCATTTT.

The rearrangement joins TRBV5-4 to TRBJ2-3; the D gene is possibly TRBD1 (6 bases). V was shortened by 4 bases and J by 5 bases, with 17 bases between the two germline ends. Germline V CDR1 and CDR2: SGHNT, YYREEE (reference sequence). CDR3 size: 15 residues. DNA of the CDR3: TGTGCCAGCAGCCCCCAGGGCAGCAGGGGAGATACGCAGTATTTT. Translation: CASSPQGSRGDTQYF.

The rearrangement links TRBV5-1 to TRBJ1-1; perhaps TRBD1 as D (6 bases). The germline V and J ends were trimmed by 3 bases and 1 base, with 10 bases remaining between them. Germline values: CDR1 SGHRS, CDR2 YFSETQ. The CDR3 spans 14 residues. CDR3 residues: CASSSQGSNTEAFF. The CDR3, as DNA: TGCGCCAGCAGCTCTCAGGGGTCGAACACTGAAGCTTTCTTT.

The V call is TRBV5-1, the J call TRBJ2-2; 9 bases are shared with TRBD2. CDR3 size: 17 residues. CDR1 and CDR2 from the germline V gene are SGHRS and YFSETQ. V dropped 2 bases and J dropped 4; count of bases not matched to a gene: 9. In nucleotides, the CDR3 is TGCGCCAGCAGCTTCGCGGGACTAGCCGTTGGCACCGGGGAGCTGTTTTTT. It yields the protein CASSFAGLAVGTGELFF.

This clone came up a few times. The J gene is TRBJ1-2, the V gene TRBV28; D ambiguous. The germline V and J ends were trimmed by 5 bases and 7 bases, with 20 bases remaining between them. Germline V lookup: CDR1 MDHEN, CDR2 SYDVKM. This CDR3 has 15 amino acids. The CDR3, as DNA: TGTGCCAGCAGTACCTTGACGGCGGTGGTCAGTGGCTACACCTTC. Translating it yields CASSTLTAVVSGYTF.

The V gene is TRBV7-9, the J gene TRBJ1-2, with TRBD1 matching over 7 bases. There are 14 residues in the CDR3. V gave up 4 bases and J gave up 6 bases; unmatched junction bases: 8. Germline assignment: CDR1 SEHNR and CDR2 FQNEAQ (reference sequence). This CDR3 reads CASSSRPRGDGYTF. CDR3 DNA sequence: TGTGCCAGCAGCTCCCGACCCAGGGGGGATGGCTACACCTTC. The full variable domain, rest sourced from reference TRBV7-9 and TRBJ1-2, is DTGVSQNPRHKITKRGQNVTFRCDPISEHNRLYWYRQTLGQGPEFLTYFQNEAQLEKSRLLSDRFSAERPKGSFSTLEIQRTEQGDSAMYLCASSSRPRGDGYTFGSGTRLTVV.

The chain uses TRBV25-1 and TRBJ2-7; D may correspond to TRBD1 or TRBD2 (5 bases each). The CDR3 runs to 15 residues. The V end lost 0 bases, the J end lost 6 bases, and 15 bases lay between the germline ends. Per germline, CDR1 MGHDK and CDR2 SYGVNS. The CDR3 region has the DNA TGTGCCAGCAGTGAATATAAATCGTCCGGGGCCGAGCAGTACTTC. Protein product: CASSEYKSSGAEQYF.

On this clone itself: The junction departs from the called germline gene at one end, perhaps through a read error. CDR3 region: CASSSPTGLGLF. The CDR3 coding sequence is TGTGCCAGCAGTAGCCCGACAGGGTTGGGGCTCTTC. The V and J genes are TRBV27 and TRBJ2-1; the match to TRBD1 covers 7 bases. The CDR3 sequence is 12 residues long. The V gene's germline CDR1 is MNHEY and CDR2 SMNVEV (reference sequence).

The gene calls are TRBV11-3 and TRBJ2-5; 7 bases fit TRBD1. CDR1 and CDR2 from the germline V gene are SGHNT and YENEEA. V lost 5 bases and J lost 3; bases outside the gene matches: 9. CDR3 length: 15 residues. CDR3 residues: CASSPLGRGKETQYF. The CDR3 DNA reads TGTGCCAGCAGCCCTCTTGGCAGGGGGAAAGAGACCCAGTACTTC. Supplemented by reference TRBV11-3 and TRBJ2-5, the full variable domain reads EAGVVQSPRYKIIEKKQPVAFWCNPISGHNTLYWYLQNLGQGPELLIRYENEEAVDDSQLPKDRFSAERLKGVDSTLKIQPAELGDSAVYLCASSPLGRGKETQYFGPGTRLLVL.

The V gene is TRBV7-8, the J gene TRBJ2-1; 7 nucleotides line up with TRBD2. The CDR3 consists of 15 residues. V shed 0 bases, J shed 5 bases, and the junction held 4 bases outside the gene matches. Per germline, CDR1 SGHVS and CDR2 FQNEAQ. The CDR3 here is CASSLAALADNEQFF. The CDR3 nucleotides are TGTGCCAGCAGCTTAGCTGCCCTAGCGGACAATGAGCAGTTCTTC.

The chain recombines TRBV7-2 with TRBJ1-2; D might be TRBD1 (6 bases). The CDR3 has 15 residues. V was trimmed by 4 bases and J by 4 bases, leaving 16 bases between them. Germline lookup yields CDR1 SGHTA and CDR2 FQGNSA. Here the CDR3 reads CASSSEGGAFYGYTF. CDR3 sequence (DNA): TGTGCCAGCAGCTCGGAGGGGGGGGCGTTCTATGGCTACACCTTC.

The chain employs TRBV5-1 and TRBJ1-3; 9 positions match TRBD1. Germline V gene data show CDR1 as SGHRS and CDR2 as YFSETQ. Trimming cost V 6 bases and J 0 bases; bases outside gene matches: 10. The CDR3 has 17 residues. CDR3 DNA: TGCGCCAGCACCTGGTCCGGGACAGGGACCTCTGGAAACACCATATATTTT. It encodes CASTWSGTGTSGNTIYF.

The V and J genes are TRBV3-1 (or the pseudogene TRBV3-2) and TRBJ2-7, with a weak D call TRBD2 (7 bases). V dropped 3 bases and J dropped 6 bases, with 18 bases sitting between them. Germline lookup yields CDR1 LGHDT and CDR2 YNNKEL (reference sequence). The CDR3 has 15 amino acids. CDR3: CASSHPRQAGAEQYF. In nucleotides, the CDR3 is TGTGCCAGCAGCCATCCCAGACAGGCGGGGGCCGAGCAGTACTTC.

The chain recombines TRBV15 with TRBJ1-3; 8 bases are shared with TRBD1. After removal of 1 base from V and 4 bases from J, the junction contained 9 bases not matched to a gene. The CDR3 sequence is 17 residues long. CDR1 LNHNV and CDR2 YYDKDF come from the germline V gene (reference sequence). The CDR3 nucleotides are TGTGCCACCAGCAGAGGTCTCTGGACAGGGCAGGGAAACACCATATATTTT. Translation gives CATSRGLWTGQGNTIYF. The full variable domain, completed using reference TRBV15 and TRBJ1-3, is DAMVIQNPRYQVTQFGKPVTLSCSQTLNHNVMYWYQQKSSQAPKLLFHYYDKDFNNEADTPDNFQSRRPNTSFCFLDIRSPGLGDTAMYLCATSRGLWTGQGNTIYFGEGSWLTVV.

The V and J genes are TRBV24-1 and TRBJ1-2; D unclear. CDR1 is KGHDR and CDR2 is SFDVKD in the germline V gene. Trimming took 5 bases from V and 4 from J, leaving 10 bases between them. CDR3 length: 13 amino acids. Here the CDR3 reads CATSGGSPYGYTF. The CDR3 DNA follows: TGTGCCACCAGTGGCGGGTCGCCCTATGGCTACACCTTC.

The sample holds one count of this clone. The J gene is TRBJ2-2, the V gene TRBV19; D remains unclear. The ends were cut back, 10 bases at V and 1 base at J, with 13 bases in the middle. The germline V gene has CDR1 LNHDA and CDR2 SQIVND (reference sequence). CDR3 length: 14 amino acids. CDR3 protein: CATAVNLNTGELFF. The CDR3 DNA sequence: TGTGCCACCGCAGTCAATCTGAACACCGGGGAGCTGTTTTTT.

The rearrangement joins TRBV28 to TRBJ1-3; weak D call: TRBD1 (5 bases). The ends were cut back, 4 bases at V and 0 bases at J, with 13 bases in the middle. The CDR3 totals 16 residues. Germline CDR1 is MDHEN and CDR2 is SYDVKM. This CDR3 is CASSYRAGRSGNTIYF. DNA of the CDR3: TGTGCCAGCAGTTATAGGGCAGGGCGCTCTGGAAACACCATATATTTT.

The chain couples TRBV7-9 to TRBJ1-2, with D unclear. The V end lost 3 bases, the J end lost 3 bases, and 5 bases lay between the germline ends. The CDR3 is made up of 12 amino acids. Looked up from germline, CDR1 is SEHNR and CDR2 is FQNEAQ (reference sequence). CDR3 region: CASSLSDYGYTF. Written as DNA, the CDR3 is TGTGCCAGCAGCTTGTCGGACTATGGCTACACCTTC.

This clone was detected a few times. CDR3 loop: CSVVLFAGTSIYEQYF. The CDR3 DNA follows: TGCAGCGTTGTCCTCTTCGCCGGGACTTCCATCTACGAGCAGTACTTC. The chain links TRBV29-1 to TRBJ2-7; D possibly corresponds to TRBD2 (6 bases). V shed 4 bases and J shed 3 bases, with 22 bases lying between them. The CDR3 consists of 16 residues. CDR1 is SQVTM and CDR2 is ANQGSEA in the germline V gene.